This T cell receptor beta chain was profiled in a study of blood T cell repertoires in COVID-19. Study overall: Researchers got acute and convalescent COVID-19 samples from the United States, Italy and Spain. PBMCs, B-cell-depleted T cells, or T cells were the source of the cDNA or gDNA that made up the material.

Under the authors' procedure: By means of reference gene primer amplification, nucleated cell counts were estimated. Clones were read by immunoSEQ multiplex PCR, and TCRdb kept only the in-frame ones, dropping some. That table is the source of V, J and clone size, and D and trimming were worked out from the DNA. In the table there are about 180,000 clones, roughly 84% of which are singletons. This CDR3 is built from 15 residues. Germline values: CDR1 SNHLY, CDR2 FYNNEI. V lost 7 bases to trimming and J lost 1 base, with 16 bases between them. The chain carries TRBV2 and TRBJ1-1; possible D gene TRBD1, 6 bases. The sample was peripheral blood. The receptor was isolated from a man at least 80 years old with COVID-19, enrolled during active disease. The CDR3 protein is CASTGGGLGNTEAFF. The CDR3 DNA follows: TGTGCCAGCACCGGGGGGGGGCTCGGGAACACTGAAGCTTTCTTT.